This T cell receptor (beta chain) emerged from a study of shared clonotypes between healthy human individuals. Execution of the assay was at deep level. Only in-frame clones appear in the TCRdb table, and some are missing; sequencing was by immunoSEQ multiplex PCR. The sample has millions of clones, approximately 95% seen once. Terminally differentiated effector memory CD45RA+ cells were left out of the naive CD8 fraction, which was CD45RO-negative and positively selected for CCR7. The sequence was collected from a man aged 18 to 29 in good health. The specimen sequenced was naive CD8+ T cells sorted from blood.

The CDR3: CASSNQGRDEQYF. The CDR3 DNA reads as TGTGCCAGCAGTAACCAGGGTCGCGACGAGCAGTACTTC. This chain connects TRBV6-5 to TRBJ2-7, with a weak D call TRBD1 (5 bases). V was pared by 5 bases and J by 5 bases, with 13 bases between. There are 13 residues in the CDR3. Germline V gene sequence: CDR1 MNHEY, CDR2 SVGAGI.